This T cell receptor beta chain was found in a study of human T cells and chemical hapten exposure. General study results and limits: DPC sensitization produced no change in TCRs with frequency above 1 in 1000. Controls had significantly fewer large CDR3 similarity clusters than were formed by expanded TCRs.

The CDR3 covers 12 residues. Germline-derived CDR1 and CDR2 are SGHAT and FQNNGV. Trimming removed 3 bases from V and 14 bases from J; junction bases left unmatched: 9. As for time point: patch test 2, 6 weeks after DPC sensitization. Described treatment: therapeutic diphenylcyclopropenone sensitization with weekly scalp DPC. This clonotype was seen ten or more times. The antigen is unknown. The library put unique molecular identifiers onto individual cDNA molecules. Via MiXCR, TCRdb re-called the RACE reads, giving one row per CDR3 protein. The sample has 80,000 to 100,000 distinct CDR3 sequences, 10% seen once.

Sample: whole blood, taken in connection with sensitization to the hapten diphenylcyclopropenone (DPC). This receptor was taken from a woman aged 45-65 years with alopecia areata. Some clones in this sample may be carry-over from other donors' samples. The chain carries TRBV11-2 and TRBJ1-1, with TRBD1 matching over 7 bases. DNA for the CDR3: TGTGCCAGCAGCTTCCCCGACAGGGAGGGGTTCTTT. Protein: CASSFPDREGFF.